The 7 T cell receptor beta chains below all came from one sample that was sequenced in a study of radiation and T cells in renal cell carcinoma. Time point given: blood 2 weeks post-SBRT. Described treatment: 15 Gy SBRT to primary tumor, nephrectomy 4 weeks later. This table comes from immunoSEQ multiplex PCR, and its TCRdb copy is limited to in-frame clones, with some not included. The table lists about 130,000 clones, around 85% of them singletons, with 5.8% in the top ten. The source was blood, collected from a patient whose treatment included radiotherapy and nephrectomy. The receptors originated from a man aged 45-65 years with renal cell carcinoma.

This rearrangement joins TRBV27 to TRBJ1-4, with D perhaps matching TRBD1 (6 bases). Looked up from germline, CDR1 is MNHEY and CDR2 is SMNVEV (reference sequence). Trimming pared 4 bases from V and 8 bases from J, leaving 11 bases between. The CDR3 covers 13 residues. The CDR3 DNA reads as TGTGCCAGCAGTTCACAGGGTGAGGAAAAACTGTTTTTT. Its protein is CASSSQGEEKLFF. The full variable domain, its missing parts supplied by reference TRBV27 and TRBJ1-4, is EAQVTQNPRYLITVTGKKLTVTCSQNMNHEYMSWYRQDPGLGLRQIYYSMNVEVTDKGDVPEGYKVSRKEKRNFPLILESPSPNQTSLYFCASSSQGEEKLFFGSGTQLSVL.

This sequence joins TRBV10-3 and TRBJ2-5; 7 bases fit TRBD1. CDR1 is ENHRY, CDR2 SYGVKD, per germline. V was clipped by 0 bases and J by 2 bases; unmatched bases: 0. CDR3 length: 14 residues. Here the CDR3 DNA reads TGTGCCATCAGTGAGTCGGGACAGCAAGAGACCCAGTACTTC. As protein: CAISESGQQETQYF.

V and J are TRBV2 and TRBJ1-1; D is undetermined. Germline lookup yields CDR1 SNHLY and CDR2 FYNNEI. The CDR3 is 13 amino acids. Trimming pared 6 bases from V and 4 bases from J, leaving 12 bases between. The CDR3 DNA follows: TGTGCCAGCAGGTCCCGGGGTATCACTGAAGCTTTCTTT. It codes for CASRSRGITEAFF. The full variable domain, rest sourced from reference TRBV2 and TRBJ1-1, is EPEVTQTPSHQVTQMGQEVILRCVPISNHLYFYWYRQILGQKVEFLVSFYNNEISEKSEIFDDQFSVERPDGSNFTLKIRSTKLEDSAMYFCASRSRGITEAFFGQGTRLTVV.

The rearrangement links TRBV7-9 to TRBJ1-2; 10 nucleotides align to TRBD1. This CDR3 contains 14 residues. Germline CDR1 and CDR2: SEHNR and FQNEAQ (reference sequence). Trimming cost V 7 bases and J 4 bases; bases outside gene matches: 6. CDR3 in amino acids: CASTRQGASYGYTF. The CDR3 DNA is TGTGCCAGCACCCGACAGGGGGCCTCCTATGGCTACACCTTC.

The V call is TRBV30, the J call TRBJ1-2; D gene ambiguous. The CDR3 extends over 14 amino acids. Trimming left V 1 base short and J 0 bases short, with 9 bases between. Germline V gene sequence: CDR1 GTSNPN, CDR2 SVGIG (reference sequence). The CDR3 loop reads CAWSGGWSNYGYTF. CDR3 DNA sequence: TGTGCCTGGAGTGGGGGTTGGTCTAACTATGGCTACACCTTC.

The V call is TRBV9, the J call TRBJ2-5; tentatively, D is TRBD1 or TRBD2 (6 bases each). V lost 4 bases and J 5 bases, leaving 18 bases between the germline ends. CDR3 length: 15 residues. Germline V gene data show CDR1 as SGDLS and CDR2 as YYNGEE. Written as DNA, the CDR3 is TGTGCCAGCAGCCCCCGAGTCTTAGGGGGGGAGACCCAGTACTTC. Translation: CASSPRVLGGETQYF.

This clone was picked up one time. The chain uses TRBV4-2 and TRBJ1-2; D is perhaps TRBD1 (5 bases). The ends were cut back, 0 bases at V and 4 bases at J, with 12 bases in the middle. Germline V gives CDR1 LGHNA, CDR2 YNFKEQ. CDR3 length: 15 residues. CDR3 bases: TGTGCCAGCAGCCAAGACAAGGGGAACATCTATGGCTACACCTTC. As protein: CASSQDKGNIYGYTF.